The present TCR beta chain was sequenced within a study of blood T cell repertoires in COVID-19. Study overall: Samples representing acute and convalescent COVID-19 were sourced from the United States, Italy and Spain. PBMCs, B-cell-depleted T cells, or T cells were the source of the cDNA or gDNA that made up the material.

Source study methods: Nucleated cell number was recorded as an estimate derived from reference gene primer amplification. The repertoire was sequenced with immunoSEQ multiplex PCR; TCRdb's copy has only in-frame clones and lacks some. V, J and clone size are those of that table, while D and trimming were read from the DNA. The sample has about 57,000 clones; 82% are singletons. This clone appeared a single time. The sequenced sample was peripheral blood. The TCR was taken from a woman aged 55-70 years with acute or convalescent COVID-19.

CDR3 region: CASSLAGSSTDTQYF. As DNA, the CDR3 is TGTGCCAGCAGTTTAGCGGGGTCTAGCACAGATACGCAGTATTTT. The chain links TRBV27 to TRBJ2-3; weak D call: TRBD2 (6 bases). This CDR3 contains 15 residues. CDR1 and CDR2 from the germline V gene are MNHEY and SMNVEV (reference sequence). V was pared by 2 bases and J by 0 bases, with 9 bases between.